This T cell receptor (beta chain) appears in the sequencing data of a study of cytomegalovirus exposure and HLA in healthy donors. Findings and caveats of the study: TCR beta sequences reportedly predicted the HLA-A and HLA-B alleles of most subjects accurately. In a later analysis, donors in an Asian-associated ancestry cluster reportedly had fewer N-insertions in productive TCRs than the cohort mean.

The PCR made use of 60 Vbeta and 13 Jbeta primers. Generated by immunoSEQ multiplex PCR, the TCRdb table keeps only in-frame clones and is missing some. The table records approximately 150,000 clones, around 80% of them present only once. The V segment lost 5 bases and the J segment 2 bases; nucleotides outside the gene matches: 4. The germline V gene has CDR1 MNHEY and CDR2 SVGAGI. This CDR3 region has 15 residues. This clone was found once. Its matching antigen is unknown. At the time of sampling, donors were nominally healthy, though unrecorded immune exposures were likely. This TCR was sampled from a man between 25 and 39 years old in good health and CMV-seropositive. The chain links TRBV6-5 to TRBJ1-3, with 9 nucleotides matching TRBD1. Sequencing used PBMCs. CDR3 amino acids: CASSRDRAAGNTIYF. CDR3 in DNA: TGTGCCAGCAGTAGGGACAGGGCGGCTGGAAACACCATATATTTT.